The rows below give T cell receptor beta chains drawn from one sample of a study of cytomegalovirus exposure and HLA in healthy donors. The method was immunoSEQ multiplex PCR; TCRdb's version includes in-frame clones alone and lacks a portion of them. This table holds 100,000 to 150,000 clones. The sample taken for sequencing was PBMCs. The source of these receptors is a man between 35 and 55 years old in good health and CMV-seronegative. Each CDR3 is given with its conserved first and last residue. Fields, in order: V gene, CDR3 length, D gene, J gene, CDR3 DNA, CDR3 protein. A D gene is named only where the DNA matches it firmly.

V gene: TRBV30
CDR3 length: 15
D gene: .
J gene: TRBJ1-2
CDR3 DNA: TGTGCCTGGAGTGGTAGCCGGGGAGGTAACTATGGCTACACCTTC
CDR3 protein: CAWSGSRGGNYGYTF

V gene: TRBV6-5
CDR3 length: 14
D gene: TRBD2
J gene: TRBJ2-7
CDR3 DNA: TGTGCCAGCAGTTCGCCGGGAGGGGCCTACGAGCAGTACTTC
CDR3 protein: CASSSPGGAYEQYF

V gene: TRBV7-9
CDR3 length: 16
D gene: .
J gene: TRBJ2-2
CDR3 DNA: TGTGCCAGCAGCTTCGGAGGGCGGGGAGATACCGGGGAGCTGTTTTTT
CDR3 protein: CASSFGGRGDTGELFF

V gene: TRBV5-1
CDR3 length: 15
D gene: TRBD2
J gene: TRBJ2-1
CDR3 DNA: TGCGCCAGCAGCCCAGCTAGCGGGCAATACAATGAGCAGTTCTTC
CDR3 protein: CASSPASGQYNEQFF

V gene: TRBV5-1
CDR3 length: 15
D gene: .
J gene: TRBJ1-5
CDR3 DNA: TGCGCCAGCAGCTTGGCAGGGGAGCCGAATCAGCCCCAGCATTTT
CDR3 protein: CASSLAGEPNQPQHF

V gene: TRBV5-1
CDR3 length: 12
D gene: .
J gene: TRBJ2-3
CDR3 DNA: TGCGCCAGCAGCTTGAACTTAGAAACGCAGTATTTT
CDR3 protein: CASSLNLETQYF

V gene: TRBV2
CDR3 length: 11
D gene: .
J gene: TRBJ2-7
CDR3 DNA: TGTGCCAGCAGCAGTATGGGCCAGCAGTACTTC
CDR3 protein: CASSSMGQQYF

V gene: TRBV28
CDR3 length: 18
D gene: TRBD2
J gene: TRBJ2-1
CDR3 DNA: TGTGCCAGCAGAGCGGGACTAGCGGGGGGGGACTCCTACAATGAGCAGTTCTTC
CDR3 protein: CASRAGLAGGDSYNEQFF

V gene: TRBV30
CDR3 length: 12
D gene: TRBD2
J gene: TRBJ2-7
CDR3 DNA: TGTGCCTGGAGCTGGACTAGCGGGAGGGTGTACTTC
CDR3 protein: CAWSWTSGRVYF

V gene: TRBV7-2
CDR3 length: 14
D gene: .
J gene: TRBJ2-7
CDR3 DNA: TGTGCCAGCAGCCGACCTACAGGGAAGGGCGAGCAGTACTTC
CDR3 protein: CASSRPTGKGEQYF

V gene: TRBV5-1
CDR3 length: 14
D gene: .
J gene: TRBJ1-1
CDR3 DNA: TGCGCCAGCAGCCTGCCAGGGGTGAACACTGAAGCTTTCTTT
CDR3 protein: CASSLPGVNTEAFF

V gene: TRBV6-6
CDR3 length: 16
D gene: TRBD1
J gene: TRBJ1-2
CDR3 DNA: TGTGCCAGCATCCTGACAGGGGGCTACGCTAACTATGGCTACACCTTC
CDR3 protein: CASILTGGYANYGYTF

V gene: TRBV10-3
CDR3 length: 15
D gene: TRBD1
J gene: TRBJ1-1
CDR3 DNA: TGTGCCATCAGTATTACACAGGGGGCTGACACTGAAGCTTTCTTT
CDR3 protein: CAISITQGADTEAFF

V gene: TRBV4-1
CDR3 length: 15
D gene: TRBD2
J gene: TRBJ2-7
CDR3 DNA: TGCGCCAGCAGCCAAGGAGCGGGAGGGACCTACGAGCAGTACTTC
CDR3 protein: CASSQGAGGTYEQYF